This entry describes one T cell receptor beta chain. This clone was counted between two and nine times. The clone's antigen remains unknown. The record has no base qualities; no much larger clone is one base away. After removal of 1 base from V and 4 bases from J, the junction retains 4 bases not matched to a gene. CDR1 is given as SNHLY and CDR2 as FYNNEI, both from the germline V gene. From the cysteine through the phenylalanine, the CDR3 covers 15 amino acids. The entry retains the CDR3 DNA only, 45 bases that are in frame from base 1. The library was generated by the immunoSEQ multiplex PCR assay. RNA was extracted from all samples and reverse transcribed into cDNA, which served as template for TCR sequencing. SuperScript III was used to make first-strand cDNA, primed with a 2:1 mix of oligo-dT and random hexamers. A synthetic immune receptor repertoire was used to assess amplification bias, and residual bias was removed computationally. The study's own analysis went as follows. Raw reads were preprocessed for error removal, and CDR3 was defined according to IMGT conventions as running from the conserved cysteine to phenylalanine. Clonality was calculated as 1 minus Shannon entropy normalized by log2 of the number of productive unique TCRs. Whether scalp clones were CD4 or CD8 was inferred by matching scalp TCRbeta sequences against CD4 and CD8 repertoires sorted from blood. TCRdb stores this immuneACCESS table with in-frame sequences only. Part of the clones is absent; in the studies checked, under half of the shortfall reflects unresolved V genes, and no reason is known for the rest. The V and J calls and the clone size are those of that table, but D and trimming were determined from the DNA. The sample table lists more than 150,000 clones, 50% to 75% of them with a count of one. The ten largest clonotypes hold around 15% of the sample.

The data belong to a study of CD8+ T cells in alopecia areata (dated by TCRdb to 2016 to 2019). Background on the whole study: The treated patients, all with moderate-to-severe alopecia areata, were enrolled in an open-label pilot trial of oral tofacitinib given at 5 to 10 mg twice daily. Patients stayed on tofacitinib for 6 to 18 months and then had 6 months of follow-up off drug so that delayed response and recurrence could be assessed. The study used high-throughput TCRbeta sequencing to examine T cell clonal expansion in alopecia areata, in both the C3H/HeJ mouse model and human patients. In humans, TCRbeta sequencing was performed on scalp tissue and on sorted CD4+ and CD8+ peripheral blood T cells from healthy controls and from patients with patchy or totalis/universalis alopecia areata. Patients on tofacitinib were biopsied at baseline and after 4 and 24 weeks of treatment, and several of the patients also had a later scalp biopsy. Clonality in the scalp was compared among normal scalp (n=4), patchy alopecia areata scalp (n=8), and alopecia totalis/universalis scalp (n=8). The RNA source kit depended on sample type: the PAXgene miRNA kit for fixed scalp, the miRNeasy kit for PBMCs, and the RNeasy kit for mouse skin. TCRbeta CDR3 regions were amplified by immunoSEQ multiplex PCR with 35 Vbeta forward and 13 Jbeta reverse primers.

What the authors observed across the whole study: Unlike mouse skin, which is dominated by gammadelta T cells, normal human skin has resident alphabeta T cells that are also sequenced, and this complicates analysis of the scalp TCR repertoire. TCR sequences shared between patients were less clear than in mice, possibly partly because of HLA diversity in the patient population. Lesional scalp, especially in alopecia totalis/universalis, showed higher clonality and more expanded CD8+ clones than normal scalp, suggesting antigenic drive.

The sample's time point label, in plain terms: baseline before oral tofacitinib. Lesional scalp punch biopsies and peripheral blood were obtained from alopecia areata patients. PBMCs were isolated by density centrifugation and stained for CD3, CD4 and CD8, after which CD4+ and CD8+ T cells were sorted on a FACSAria. The clonotype comes from a human donor with alopecia areata. Sequencing was performed on CD4+ T cells sorted from blood, taken at week 0. The sequence joins TRBV2 to TRBJ2-3, and 8 junction bases match TRBD1. The DNA sequence is as follows: TGTGCCAGCAGTGAAGTGGGACAGGCCTCAGATACGCAGTATTTT. Its amino acids are CASSEVGQASDTQYF.